This TCR beta chain was retrieved from a study of shared clonotypes between healthy human individuals. Overall study results and limits: Sequencing depth was expected to influence donor clonotype sharing. The small donor group covered limited genetic and exposure diversity.

Measured with immunoSEQ multiplex PCR; TCRdb has only the in-frame clones, and not every one. The sample has millions of clones, roughly 92% seen once. This clone was observed a single time. Its cognate antigen is unknown. The CDR3 is 14 amino acids. The germline V gene encodes CDR1 MNHEY and CDR2 SVGAGI. The ends lost 5 bases at V and 7 bases at J; junction bases unmatched: 5. The donors were all Caucasian adults (living in Nashville, Tennessee). Naive CD4+ cells were CD45RA-selected; the remaining cells were memory. The V call is TRBV6-5, the J call TRBJ2-1, with 10 bases matching TRBD2. The sample consisted of naive CD4+ T cells sorted from blood. Noted subset: CD45RA+ positively selected. This TCR derives from a man aged 18-30 years in good health. The CDR3 nucleotides are TGTGCCAGCAGTAGCGGGGGGGCGGGGAATGAGCAGTTCTTC. Translated: CASSSGGAGNEQFF.